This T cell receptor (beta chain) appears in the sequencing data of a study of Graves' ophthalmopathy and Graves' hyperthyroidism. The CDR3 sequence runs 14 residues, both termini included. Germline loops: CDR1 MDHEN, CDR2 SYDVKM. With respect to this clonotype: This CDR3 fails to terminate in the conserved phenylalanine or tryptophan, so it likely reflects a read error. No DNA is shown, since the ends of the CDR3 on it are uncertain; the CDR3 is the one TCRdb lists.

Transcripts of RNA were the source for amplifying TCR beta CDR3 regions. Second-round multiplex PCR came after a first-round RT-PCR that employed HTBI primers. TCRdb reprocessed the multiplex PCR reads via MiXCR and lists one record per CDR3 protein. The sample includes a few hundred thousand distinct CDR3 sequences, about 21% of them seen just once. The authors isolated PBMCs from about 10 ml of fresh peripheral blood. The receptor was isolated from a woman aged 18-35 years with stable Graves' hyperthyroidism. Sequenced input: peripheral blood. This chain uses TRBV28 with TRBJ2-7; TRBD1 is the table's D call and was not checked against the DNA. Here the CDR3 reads CASSGRQVSYEQDY.